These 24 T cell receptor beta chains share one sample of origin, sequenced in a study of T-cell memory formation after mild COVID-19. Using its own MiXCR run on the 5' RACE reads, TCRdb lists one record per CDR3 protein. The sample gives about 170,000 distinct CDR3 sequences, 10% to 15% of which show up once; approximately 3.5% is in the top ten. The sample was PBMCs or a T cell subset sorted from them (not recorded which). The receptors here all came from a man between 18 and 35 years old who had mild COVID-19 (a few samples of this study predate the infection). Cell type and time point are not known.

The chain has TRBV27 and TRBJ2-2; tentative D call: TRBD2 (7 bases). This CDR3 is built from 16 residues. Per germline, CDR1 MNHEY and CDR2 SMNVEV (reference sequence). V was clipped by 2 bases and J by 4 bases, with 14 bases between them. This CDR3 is CASSLRGGASTGELFF. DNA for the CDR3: TGTGCCAGCAGTTTAAGGGGGGGAGCGAGCACCGGGGAGCTGTTTTTT.

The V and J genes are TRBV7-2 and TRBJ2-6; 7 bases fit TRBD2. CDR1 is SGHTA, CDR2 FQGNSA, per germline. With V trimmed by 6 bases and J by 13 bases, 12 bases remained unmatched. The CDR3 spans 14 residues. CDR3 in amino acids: CASSPSGGSWVLTF. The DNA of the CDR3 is TGTGCCAGCAGTCCTAGCGGAGGGAGCTGGGTCCTGACTTTC.

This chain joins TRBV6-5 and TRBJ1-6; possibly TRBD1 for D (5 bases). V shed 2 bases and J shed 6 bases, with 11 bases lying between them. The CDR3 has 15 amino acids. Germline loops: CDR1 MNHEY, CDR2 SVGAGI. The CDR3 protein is CASSYTGPSNSPLHF. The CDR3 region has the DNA TGTGCCAGCAGTTACACAGGACCGAGTAATTCACCCCTCCACTTT.

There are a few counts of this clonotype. The DNA of the CDR3 is TGTGCCAGCAGTTTGGGTCGAGGCGAGCAGTTCTTC. Its protein is CASSLGRGEQFF. The chain has TRBV27 and TRBJ2-1, with no clear D. Germline values: CDR1 MNHEY, CDR2 SMNVEV (reference sequence). The CDR3 length is 12 residues. Trimming removed 3 bases at V and 10 bases at J, with 10 bases between.

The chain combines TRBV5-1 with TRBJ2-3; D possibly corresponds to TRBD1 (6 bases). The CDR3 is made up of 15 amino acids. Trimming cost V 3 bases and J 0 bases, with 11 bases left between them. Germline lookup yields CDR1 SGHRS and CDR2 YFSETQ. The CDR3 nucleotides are TGCGCCAGCAGCTCGCAACAGGGTAGCACAGATACGCAGTATTTT. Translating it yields CASSSQQGSTDTQYF.

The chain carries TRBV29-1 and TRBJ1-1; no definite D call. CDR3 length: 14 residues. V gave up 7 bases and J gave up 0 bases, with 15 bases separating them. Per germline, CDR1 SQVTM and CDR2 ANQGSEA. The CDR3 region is CSAHSPGMNTEAFF. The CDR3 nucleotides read TGCAGCGCCCACTCCCCGGGGATGAACACTGAAGCTTTCTTT.

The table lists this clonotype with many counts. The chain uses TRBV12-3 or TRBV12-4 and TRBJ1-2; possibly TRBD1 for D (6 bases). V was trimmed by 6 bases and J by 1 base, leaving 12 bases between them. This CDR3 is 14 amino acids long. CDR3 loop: CASSLGGSNYGYTF. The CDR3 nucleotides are TGTGCCAGCAGCCTGGGGGGCAGTAACTATGGCTACACCTTC.

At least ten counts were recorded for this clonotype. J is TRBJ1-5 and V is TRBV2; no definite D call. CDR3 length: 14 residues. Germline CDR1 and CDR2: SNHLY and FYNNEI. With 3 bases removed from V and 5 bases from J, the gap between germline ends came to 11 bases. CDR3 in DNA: TGTGCCAGCAGTGACATAGGAGGAGATCAGCCCCAGCATTTT. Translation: CASSDIGGDQPQHF.

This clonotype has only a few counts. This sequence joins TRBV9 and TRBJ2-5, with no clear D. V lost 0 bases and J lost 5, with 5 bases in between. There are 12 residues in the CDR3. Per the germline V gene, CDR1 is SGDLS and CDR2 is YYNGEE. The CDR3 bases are TGTGCCAGCAGCGTAGCTGACGAGACCCAGTACTTC. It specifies CASSVADETQYF.

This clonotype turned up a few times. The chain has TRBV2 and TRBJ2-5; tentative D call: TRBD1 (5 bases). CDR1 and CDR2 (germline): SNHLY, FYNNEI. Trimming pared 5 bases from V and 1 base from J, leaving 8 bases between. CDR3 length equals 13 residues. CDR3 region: CASSLRGQETQYF. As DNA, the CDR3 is TGTGCCAGCAGTTTAAGGGGCCAAGAGACCCAGTACTTC.

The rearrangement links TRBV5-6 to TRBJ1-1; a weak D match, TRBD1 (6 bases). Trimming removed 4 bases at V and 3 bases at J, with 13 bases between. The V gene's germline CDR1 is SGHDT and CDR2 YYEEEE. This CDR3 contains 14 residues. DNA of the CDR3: TGTGCCAGCAGCCGCCGGGGGCCGGACACTGAAGCTTTCTTT. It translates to CASSRRGPDTEAFF.

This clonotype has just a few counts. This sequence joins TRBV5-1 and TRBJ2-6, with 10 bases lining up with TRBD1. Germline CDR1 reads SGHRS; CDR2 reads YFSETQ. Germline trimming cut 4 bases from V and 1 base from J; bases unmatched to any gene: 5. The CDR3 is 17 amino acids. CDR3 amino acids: CASSVTGGNSGANVLTF. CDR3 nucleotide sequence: TGCGCCAGCAGCGTGACAGGGGGCAATTCTGGGGCCAACGTCCTGACTTTC. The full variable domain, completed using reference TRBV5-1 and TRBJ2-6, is KAGVTQTPRYLIKTRGQQVTLSCSPISGHRSVSWYQQTPGQGLQFLFEYFSETQRNKGNFPGRFSGRQFSNSRSEMNVSTLELGDSALYLCASSVTGGNSGANVLTFGAGSRLTVL.

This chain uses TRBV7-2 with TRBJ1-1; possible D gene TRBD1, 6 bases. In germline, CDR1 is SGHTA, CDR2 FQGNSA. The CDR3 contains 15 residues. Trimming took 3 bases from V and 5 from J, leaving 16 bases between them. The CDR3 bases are TGTGCCAGCAGCTTTTCATCAGGGGATTGGACTGAAGCTTTCTTT. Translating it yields CASSFSSGDWTEAFF.

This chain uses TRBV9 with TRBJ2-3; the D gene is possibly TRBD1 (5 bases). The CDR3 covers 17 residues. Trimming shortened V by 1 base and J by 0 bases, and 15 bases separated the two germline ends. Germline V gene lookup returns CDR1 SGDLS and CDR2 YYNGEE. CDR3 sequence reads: CASSVSMGRLSTDTQYF. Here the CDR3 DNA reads TGTGCCAGCAGCGTATCAATGGGGCGCCTTAGCACAGATACGCAGTATTTT.

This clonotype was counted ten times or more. The CDR3 DNA is TGTGCCAGCAGTTCGCTACAGAGACAGGGGCGCACCTACGAGCAGTACTTC. Translated, it gives CASSSLQRQGRTYEQYF. This rearrangement joins TRBV6-2 or TRBV6-3 to TRBJ2-7, with 8 nucleotides matching TRBD1. The germline CDR1 and CDR2 sequences are MNHEY and SVGEGT. The CDR3 is made up of 17 amino acids. J lost 2 bases, V lost 4 bases, and 13 bases had no gene match.

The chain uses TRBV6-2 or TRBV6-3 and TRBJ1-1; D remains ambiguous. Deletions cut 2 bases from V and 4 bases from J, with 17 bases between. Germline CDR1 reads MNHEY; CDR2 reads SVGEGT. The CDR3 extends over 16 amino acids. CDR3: CASSYDGGRVGTEAFF. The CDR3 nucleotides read TGTGCCAGCAGTTACGATGGTGGAAGGGTGGGCACTGAAGCTTTCTTT.

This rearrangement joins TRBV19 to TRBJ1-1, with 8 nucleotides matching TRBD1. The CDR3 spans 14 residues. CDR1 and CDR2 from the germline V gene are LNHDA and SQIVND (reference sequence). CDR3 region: CASRTGTSNTEAFF. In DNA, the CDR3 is TGTGCAAGCCGGACAGGGACATCGAACACTGAAGCTTTCTTT.

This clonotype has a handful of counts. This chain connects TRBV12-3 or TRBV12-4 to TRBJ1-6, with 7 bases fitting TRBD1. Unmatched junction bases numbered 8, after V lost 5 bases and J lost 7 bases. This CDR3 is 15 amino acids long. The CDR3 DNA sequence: TGTGCCAGCAGTCGCGAGGGGGCAGTCAATTCACCCCTCCACTTT. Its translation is CASSREGAVNSPLHF.

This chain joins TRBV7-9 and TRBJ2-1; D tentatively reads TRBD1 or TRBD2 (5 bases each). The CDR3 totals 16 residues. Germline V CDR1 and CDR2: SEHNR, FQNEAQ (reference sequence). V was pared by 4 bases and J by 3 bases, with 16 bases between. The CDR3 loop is CASSSRTGTYYNEQFF. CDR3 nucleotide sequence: TGTGCCAGCAGCTCACGTACCGGGACCTACTACAATGAGCAGTTCTTC.

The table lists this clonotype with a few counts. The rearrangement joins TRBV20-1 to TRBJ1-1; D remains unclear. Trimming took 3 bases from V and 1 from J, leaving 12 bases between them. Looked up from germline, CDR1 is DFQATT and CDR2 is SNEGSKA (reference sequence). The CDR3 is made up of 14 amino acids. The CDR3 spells CSASYPQRNTEAFF. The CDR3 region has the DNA TGCAGTGCTAGCTACCCACAGAGGAACACTGAAGCTTTCTTT.

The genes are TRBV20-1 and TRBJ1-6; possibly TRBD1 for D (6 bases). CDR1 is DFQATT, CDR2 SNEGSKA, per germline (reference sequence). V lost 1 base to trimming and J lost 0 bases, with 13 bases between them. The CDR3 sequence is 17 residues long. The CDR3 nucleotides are TGCAGTGCTAGAGCAGGGGCTAGTATCTCCTATAATTCACCCCTCCACTTT. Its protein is CSARAGASISYNSPLHF.

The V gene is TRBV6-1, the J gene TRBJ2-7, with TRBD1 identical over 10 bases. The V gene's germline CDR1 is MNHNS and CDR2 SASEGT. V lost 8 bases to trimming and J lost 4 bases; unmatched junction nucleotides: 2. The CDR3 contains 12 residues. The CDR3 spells CASGTGAYEQYV. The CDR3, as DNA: TGTGCCAGCGGGACAGGGGCGTACGAGCAGTACGTC.

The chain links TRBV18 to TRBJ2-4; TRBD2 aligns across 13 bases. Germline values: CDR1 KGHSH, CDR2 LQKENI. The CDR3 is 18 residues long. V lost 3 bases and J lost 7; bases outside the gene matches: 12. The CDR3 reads CASSPPPHGLAGENIQYF. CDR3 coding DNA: TGTGCCAGCTCACCGCCACCTCATGGACTAGCGGGAGAGAACATTCAGTACTTC. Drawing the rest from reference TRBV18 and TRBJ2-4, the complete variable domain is NAGVMQNPRHLVRRRGQEARLRCSPMKGHSHVYWYRQLPEEGLKFMVYLQKENIIDESGMPKERFSAEFPKEGPSILRIQQVVRGDSAAYFCASSPPPHGLAGENIQYFGAGTRLSVL.

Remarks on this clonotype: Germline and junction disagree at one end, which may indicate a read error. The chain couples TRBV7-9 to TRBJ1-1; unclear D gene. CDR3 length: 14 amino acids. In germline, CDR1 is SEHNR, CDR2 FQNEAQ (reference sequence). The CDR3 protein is CAGSLTATNTEAFF. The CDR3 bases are TGTGCCGGCAGCTTAACAGCTACGAACACTGAAGCTTTCTTT. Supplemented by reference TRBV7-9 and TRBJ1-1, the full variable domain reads DTGVSQNPRHKITKRGQNVTFRCDPISEHNRLYWYRQTLGQGPEFLTYFQNEAQLEKSRLLSDRFSAERPKGSFSTLEIQRTEQGDSAMYLCAGSLTATNTEAFFGQGTRLTVV.